One T cell receptor (beta chain) is described in this entry. The data were produced by immunoSEQ multiplex PCR, yet TCRdb's version contains in-frame clones alone and is incomplete. Of 75,000 to 100,000 clones in the sample, more than 85% are singletons; the top ten hold about 0.31%. The data derive from a study of OX40 agonist ivuxolimab in advanced cancers. Study-wide context: In this cohort, patients received ivuxolimab, an agonistic anti-OX40 (CD134) antibody. Prior anti-PD-1, anti-PD-L1 or anti-CTLA-4 therapy was allowed; around 43% had some. Dose-escalation cases comprised hepatocellular carcinoma, melanoma, renal cell or head and neck cancer.

Germline CDR1 KGHSH, CDR2 LQKENI. The CDR3 is made up of 16 amino acids. The junction had 10 bases not matched to a gene; V was cut back by 4 bases and J by 5 bases. This clonotype was sampled from an adult with an advanced solid tumor such as melanoma, head and neck, liver or kidney cancer. Specimen: CD4+ or CD8+ T cells sorted from blood, collected in a trial of the OX40 agonist ivuxolimab. The gene calls are TRBV18 and TRBJ2-1; 8 positions agree with TRBD2. CDR3 sequence (DNA): TGTGCCAGCTCACGGGAGGTGGCGGGAGGAAACAATGAGCAGTTCTTC. This encodes CASSREVAGGNNEQFF. The variable domain in full, completed from reference TRBV18 and TRBJ2-1, reads NAGVMQNPRHLVRRRGQEARLRCSPMKGHSHVYWYRQLPEEGLKFMVYLQKENIIDESGMPKERFSAEFPKEGPSILRIQQVVRGDSAAYFCASSREVAGGNNEQFFGPGTRLTVL.